A single sample is the source of the 10 T cell receptor beta chains below, sequenced in a study of blood T cell repertoires in COVID-19. TCRdb's copy holds only in-frame clones and misses some; the assay was immunoSEQ multiplex PCR. The sample carries about 170,000 clones, about 90% recorded once. The sequenced sample consisted of PBMCs or T cells enriched from blood (not recorded which). These receptors all come from a woman aged 45 to 65 who had recovered from COVID-19.

The chain recombines TRBV30 with TRBJ1-4; D call uncertain. CDR3 size: 14 residues. The V end was cut by 3 bases, the J end by 3 bases, with 11 bases between. Germline-derived CDR1 and CDR2 are GTSNPN and SVGIG (reference sequence). The CDR3 spells CAWSFGGANEKLFF. The CDR3 DNA follows: TGTGCCTGGAGCTTCGGCGGTGCTAATGAAAAACTGTTTTTT.

This clone came up once. The rearrangement joins TRBV19 to TRBJ2-7; 7 nucleotides align to TRBD1. Trimming at V came to 3 bases and at J to 4 bases, leaving 6 bases not matched to a gene. The CDR3 sequence is 14 residues long. Germline V CDR1 and CDR2: LNHDA, SQIVND (reference sequence). CDR3 region: CASSIRTGKYEQYF. The CDR3 DNA sequence: TGTGCCAGTAGTATCCGGACAGGCAAATACGAGCAGTACTTC.

This clone was seen only once. V and J are TRBV6-2 or TRBV6-3 and TRBJ2-4; D might be TRBD1 (6 bases). This CDR3 region has 16 residues. Trimming cost V 6 bases and J 0 bases, with 15 bases left between them. Germline assignment: CDR1 MNHEY and CDR2 SVGEGT. The CDR3 sequence: CASSNPGTSAKNIQYF. The CDR3 DNA sequence: TGTGCCAGCAGCAATCCCGGGACATCAGCCAAAAACATTCAGTACTTC.

J is TRBJ2-7 and V is TRBV5-1; 7 bases agree with TRBD1. The V gene's germline CDR1 is SGHRS and CDR2 YFSETQ. Trimming at V came to 4 bases and at J to 5 bases, leaving 9 bases not matched to a gene. The CDR3 runs 14 residues. The CDR3 bases are TGCGCCAGCAGCCCTAACACAGGGGACCACGAGCAGTACTTC. Protein: CASSPNTGDHEQYF.

The sample holds a few counts of this clone. This chain connects TRBV29-1 to TRBJ2-3, with 7 bases identical to TRBD2. The CDR3 runs 18 residues. The trim removed 1 base at V and 2 bases at J, leaving 15 bases unmatched. Germline loops: CDR1 SQVTM, CDR2 ANQGSEA. CDR3 bases: TGCAGCGTTGAAGGGGTAGCGGGCGTAAGGTCCCACACAGATACGCAGTATTTT. Translating it yields CSVEGVAGVRSHTDTQYF.

The chain couples TRBV6-5 to TRBJ2-7; 10 bases are a match to TRBD1. Germline-derived CDR1 and CDR2 are MNHEY and SVGAGI. V was clipped by 6 bases and J by 2 bases; unmatched bases: 7. The CDR3 totals 15 residues. The CDR3 here is CASRPGQGGTYEQYF. The CDR3 DNA is TGTGCCAGCAGACCCGGACAGGGGGGGACCTACGAGCAGTACTTC.

The chain employs TRBV27 and TRBJ2-1; 9 positions match TRBD2. Germline CDR1 and CDR2: MNHEY and SMNVEV (reference sequence). CDR3 size: 19 residues. Trimming cost V 3 bases and J 3 bases; bases outside gene matches: 15. The CDR3, as DNA: TGTGCCAGCAGTTTGGCCCCCCCGGCCGGGACTAGCCTCTACAATGAGCAGTTCTTC. Encoded protein: CASSLAPPAGTSLYNEQFF.

CDR3 nucleotide sequence: TGTGCCAGCCGGAGGGTGGATAATTCACCCCTCCACTTT. This translates into CASRRVDNSPLHF. The J gene is TRBJ1-6, the V gene TRBV14; D is uncertain. Germline assignment: CDR1 SGHDN and CDR2 FVKESK. This CDR3 region has 13 residues. V was shortened by 8 bases and J by 5 bases, with 10 bases between the two germline ends. Supplemented by reference TRBV14 and TRBJ1-6, the full variable domain reads EAGVTQFPSHSVIEKGQTVTLRCDPISGHDNLYWYRRVMGKEIKFLLHFVKESKQDESGMPNNRFLAERTGGTYSTLKVQPAELEDSGVYFCASRRVDNSPLHFGNGTRLTVT.

This clone has only one observation. V gene TRBV10-1 combines with J gene TRBJ2-3, with 10 bases identical to TRBD2. The J segment lost 2 bases and the V segment lost 2 bases, leaving 1 base of the junction unmatched. The CDR3 consists of 15 residues. Germline assignment: CDR1 WNHNN and CDR2 SYGVQD (reference sequence). The CDR3 reads CASSETSGNTDTQYF. In DNA, the CDR3 is TGCGCCAGCAGTGAGACTAGCGGGAACACAGATACGCAGTATTTT.

V gene TRBV30 combines with J gene TRBJ1-1; TRBD1 might be the D (5 bases). Germline V gene data show CDR1 as GTSNPN and CDR2 as SVGIG (reference sequence). V was pared by 2 bases and J by 1 base, with 17 bases between. This CDR3 is 16 amino acids long. The CDR3 bases are TGTGCCTGGAGTCGGGCGGGGGGACGCCGGAACACTGAAGCTTTCTTT. This encodes CAWSRAGGRRNTEAFF.